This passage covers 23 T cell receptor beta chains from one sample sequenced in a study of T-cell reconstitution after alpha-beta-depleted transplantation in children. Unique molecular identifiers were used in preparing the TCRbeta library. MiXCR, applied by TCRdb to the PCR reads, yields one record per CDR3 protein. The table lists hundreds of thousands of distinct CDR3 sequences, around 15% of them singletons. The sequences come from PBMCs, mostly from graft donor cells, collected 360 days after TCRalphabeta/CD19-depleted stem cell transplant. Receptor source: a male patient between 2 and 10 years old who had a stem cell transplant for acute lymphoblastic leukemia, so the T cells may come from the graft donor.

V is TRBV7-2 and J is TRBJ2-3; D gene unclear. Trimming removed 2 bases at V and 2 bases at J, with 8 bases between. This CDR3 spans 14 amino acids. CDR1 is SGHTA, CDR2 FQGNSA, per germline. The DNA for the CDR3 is TGTGCCAGCAGCTTAATGGATTACACAGATACGCAGTATTTT. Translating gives CASSLMDYTDTQYF.

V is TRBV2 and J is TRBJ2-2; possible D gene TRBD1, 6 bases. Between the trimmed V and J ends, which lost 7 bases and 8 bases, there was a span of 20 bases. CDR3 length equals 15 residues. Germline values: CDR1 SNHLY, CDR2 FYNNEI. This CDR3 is CASTSGASQAGELFF. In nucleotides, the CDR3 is TGTGCCAGCACCTCAGGGGCGAGCCAGGCTGGGGAGCTGTTTTTT.

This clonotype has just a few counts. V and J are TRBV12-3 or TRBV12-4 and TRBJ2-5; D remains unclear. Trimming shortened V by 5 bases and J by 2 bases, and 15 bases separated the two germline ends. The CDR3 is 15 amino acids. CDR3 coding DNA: TGTGCCAGCAGTCTCCTCCTACGGTTTCAAGAGACCCAGTACTTC. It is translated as CASSLLLRFQETQYF.

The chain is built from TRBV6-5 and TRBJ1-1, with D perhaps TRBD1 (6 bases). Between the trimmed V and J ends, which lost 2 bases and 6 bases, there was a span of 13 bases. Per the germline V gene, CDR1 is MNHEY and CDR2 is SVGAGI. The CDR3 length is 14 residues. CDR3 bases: TGTGCCAGCAGTTACGCGACAGGTTGGGCTGAAGCTTTCTTT. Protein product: CASSYATGWAEAFF.

The CDR3 DNA is TGTGCCAGCAGGATCACCCTAGGGAGCTACACAGATACGCAGTATTTT. This codes for CASRITLGSYTDTQYF. The chain couples TRBV6-1 to TRBJ2-3; possible D gene TRBD2, 5 bases. The CDR3 loop spans 16 amino acids. CDR1 and CDR2 from the germline V gene are MNHNS and SASEGT. With 6 bases removed from V and 2 bases from J, the gap between germline ends came to 18 bases.

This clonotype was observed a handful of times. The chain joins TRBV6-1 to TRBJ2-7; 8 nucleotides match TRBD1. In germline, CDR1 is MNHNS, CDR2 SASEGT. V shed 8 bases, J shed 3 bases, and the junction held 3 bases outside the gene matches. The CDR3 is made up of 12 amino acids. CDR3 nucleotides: TGTGCCAGCGGACAGGGTGTCTACGAGCAGTACTTC. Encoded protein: CASGQGVYEQYF.

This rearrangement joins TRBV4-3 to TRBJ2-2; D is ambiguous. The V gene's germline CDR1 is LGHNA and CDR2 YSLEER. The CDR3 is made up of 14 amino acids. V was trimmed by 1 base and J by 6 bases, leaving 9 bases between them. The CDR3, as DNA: TGCGCCAGCAGCCAAGGGCTAACCCCCGGGGAGCTGTTTTTT. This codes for CASSQGLTPGELFF.

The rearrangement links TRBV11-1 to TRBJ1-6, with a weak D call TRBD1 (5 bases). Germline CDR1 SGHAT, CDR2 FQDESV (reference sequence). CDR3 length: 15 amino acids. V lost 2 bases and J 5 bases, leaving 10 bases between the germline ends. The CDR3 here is CASSLSGPDNSPLHF. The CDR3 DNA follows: TGTGCCAGCAGCTTATCAGGGCCCGATAATTCACCCCTCCACTTT.

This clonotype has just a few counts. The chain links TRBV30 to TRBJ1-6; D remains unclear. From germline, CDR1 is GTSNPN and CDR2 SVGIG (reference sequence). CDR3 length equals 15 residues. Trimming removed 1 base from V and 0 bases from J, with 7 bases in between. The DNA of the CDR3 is TGTGCCTGGAGTGGGCCGAGCTCCTATAATTCACCCCTCCACTTT. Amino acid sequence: CAWSGPSSYNSPLHF.

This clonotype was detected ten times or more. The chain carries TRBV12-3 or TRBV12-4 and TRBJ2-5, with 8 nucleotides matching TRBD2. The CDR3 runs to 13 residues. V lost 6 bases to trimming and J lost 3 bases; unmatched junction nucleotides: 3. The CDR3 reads CASSILAEETQYF. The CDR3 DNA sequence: TGTGCCAGCAGCATACTAGCGGAAGAGACCCAGTACTTC.

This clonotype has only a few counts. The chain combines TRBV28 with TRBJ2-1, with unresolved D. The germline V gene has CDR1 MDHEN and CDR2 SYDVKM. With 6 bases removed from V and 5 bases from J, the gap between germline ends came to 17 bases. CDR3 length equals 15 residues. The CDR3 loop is CASRTPKTPDNEQFF. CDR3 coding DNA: TGTGCCAGCAGAACACCGAAGACTCCAGACAATGAGCAGTTCTTC.

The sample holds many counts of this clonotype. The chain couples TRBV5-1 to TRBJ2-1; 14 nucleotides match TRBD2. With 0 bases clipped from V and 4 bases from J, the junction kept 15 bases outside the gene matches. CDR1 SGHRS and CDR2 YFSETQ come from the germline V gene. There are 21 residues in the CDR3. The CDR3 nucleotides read TGCGCCAGCAGCTTGGGTGGGCCCGGGACTAGCGGGAGCGGTCGGTACAATGAGCAGTTCTTC. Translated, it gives CASSLGGPGTSGSGRYNEQFF.

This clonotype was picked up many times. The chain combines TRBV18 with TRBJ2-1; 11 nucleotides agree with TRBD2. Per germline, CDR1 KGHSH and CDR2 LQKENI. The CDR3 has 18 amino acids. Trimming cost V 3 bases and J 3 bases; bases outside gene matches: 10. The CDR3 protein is CASSPPPITSGSYNEQFF. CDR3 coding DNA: TGTGCCAGCTCACCTCCCCCGATTACTAGCGGGAGCTACAATGAGCAGTTCTTC.

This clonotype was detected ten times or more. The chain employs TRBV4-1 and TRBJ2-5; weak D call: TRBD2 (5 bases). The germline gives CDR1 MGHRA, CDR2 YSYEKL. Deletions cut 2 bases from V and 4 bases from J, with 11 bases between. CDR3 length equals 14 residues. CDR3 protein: CASSQRVSGETQYF. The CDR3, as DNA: TGCGCCAGCAGCCAAAGGGTCAGCGGAGAGACCCAGTACTTC.

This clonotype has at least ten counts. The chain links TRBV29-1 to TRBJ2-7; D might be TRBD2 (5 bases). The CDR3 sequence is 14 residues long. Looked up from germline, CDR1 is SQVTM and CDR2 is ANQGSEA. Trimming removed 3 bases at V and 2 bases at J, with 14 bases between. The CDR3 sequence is CSVETGNAPYEQYF. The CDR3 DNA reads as TGCAGCGTTGAGACCGGGAATGCCCCCTACGAGCAGTACTTC.

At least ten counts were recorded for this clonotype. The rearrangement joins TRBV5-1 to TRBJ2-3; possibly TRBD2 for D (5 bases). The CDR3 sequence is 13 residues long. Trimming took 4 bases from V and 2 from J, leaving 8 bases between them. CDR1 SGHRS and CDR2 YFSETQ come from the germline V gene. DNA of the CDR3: TGCGCCAGCAGCGGTAGCGACACAGATACGCAGTATTTT. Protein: CASSGSDTDTQYF.

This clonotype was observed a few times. CDR3 residues: CASSAFPAGQETQYF. The CDR3 DNA follows: TGCGCCAGCAGTGCCTTCCCGGCGGGGCAAGAGACCCAGTACTTC. The rearrangement links TRBV10-1 to TRBJ2-5; D may be TRBD2 (6 bases). Germline V gene data show CDR1 as WNHNN and CDR2 as SYGVQD (reference sequence). The ends were cut back, 4 bases at V and 2 bases at J, with 14 bases in the middle. The CDR3 length is 15 residues.

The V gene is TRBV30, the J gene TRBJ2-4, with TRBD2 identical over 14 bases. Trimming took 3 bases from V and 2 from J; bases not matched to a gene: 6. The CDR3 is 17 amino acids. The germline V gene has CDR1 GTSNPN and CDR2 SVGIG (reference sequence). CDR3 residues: CAWSGGTSGSPKNIQYF. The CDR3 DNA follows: TGTGCCTGGAGCGGCGGGACTAGCGGGAGCCCCAAAAACATTCAGTACTTC.

In nucleotides, the CDR3 is TGTGCCAGCAGCGCTTATAGCATCTCCTCCTACAATGAGCAGTTCTTC. Amino acids: CASSAYSISSYNEQFF. This chain connects TRBV3-1 to TRBJ2-1; no clear D gene. The CDR3 sequence is 16 residues long. CDR1 and CDR2 from the germline V gene are LGHDT and YNNKEL (reference sequence). Between the trimmed V and J ends, which lost 5 bases and 0 bases, there was a span of 14 bases.

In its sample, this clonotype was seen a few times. CDR3 nucleotide sequence: TGCGCCAGCAGCCTTTTTGTCGGGGTCCACAAAAACATTCAGTACTTC. It is translated as CASSLFVGVHKNIQYF. The chain links TRBV4-3 to TRBJ2-4; D may be TRBD2 (5 bases). Trimming removed 4 bases at V and 3 bases at J, with 16 bases between. CDR3 length equals 16 residues. Germline lookup yields CDR1 LGHNA and CDR2 YSLEER.

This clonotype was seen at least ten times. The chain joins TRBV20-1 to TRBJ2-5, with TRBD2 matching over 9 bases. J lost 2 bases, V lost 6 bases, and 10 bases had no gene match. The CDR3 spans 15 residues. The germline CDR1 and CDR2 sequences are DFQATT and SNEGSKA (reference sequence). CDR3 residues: CSARRGGARQETQYF. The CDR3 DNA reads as TGCAGTGCACGGCGGGGGGGCGCGAGACAAGAGACCCAGTACTTC.

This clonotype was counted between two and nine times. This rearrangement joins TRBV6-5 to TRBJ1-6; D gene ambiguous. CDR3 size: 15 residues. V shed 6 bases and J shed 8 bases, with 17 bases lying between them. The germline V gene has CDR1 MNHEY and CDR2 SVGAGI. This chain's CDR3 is CASSHSTWRDSPLHF. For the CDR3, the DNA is TGTGCCAGCAGCCACTCTACTTGGAGAGATTCACCCCTCCACTTT.

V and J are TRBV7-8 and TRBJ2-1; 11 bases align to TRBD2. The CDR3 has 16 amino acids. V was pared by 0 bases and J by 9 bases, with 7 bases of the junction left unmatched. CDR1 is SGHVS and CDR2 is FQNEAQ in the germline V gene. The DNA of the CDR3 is TGTGCCAGCAGCTTAGCGCCCCTAGCGGGAGGCGGTGAGCAGTTCTTC. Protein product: CASSLAPLAGGGEQFF.